The T cell receptor (beta chain) described here comes from a study of PD-1 blockade in classical Hodgkin lymphoma. About the study: Patients in the cohort were put on intravenous nivolumab, 3 mg/kg every 2 weeks.

Time point of the sample: cycle 4 day 1 (C4D1), after 5 to 7 weeks of nivolumab. Exposure to brentuximab vedotin varied, and each patient had relapsed following autologous stem cell transplantation. Remarks on this clone: Its antigen is unidentified.

The length of the CDR3 is 15 residues. Germline assignment: CDR1 SGHDT and CDR2 YYEEEE. Trimming shortened V by 1 base and J by 1 base, and 10 bases separated the two germline ends. Study findings and constraints: Baseline diversity was lower in partial responders and progressors than complete responders. CD4+ TCR diversity rose significantly by C4D1, and CD8+ TCR diversity did not.

The data were produced by immunoSEQ multiplex PCR, yet TCRdb's version contains in-frame clones alone and is incomplete. The data contain some 16,000 clones, about four fifths of them seen just once; the ten biggest clones take up 13%. Sample: peripheral blood mononuclear cells (PBMCs), taken before the fourth cycle of nivolumab. This TCR was sampled from a human donor with classical Hodgkin lymphoma. This chain uses TRBV5-6 with TRBJ2-3; the D gene could be TRBD1 or TRBD2 (5 bases each). The CDR3 here is CASSLWGFGTDTQYF. DNA for the CDR3: TGTGCCAGCAGCTTGTGGGGGTTTGGCACAGATACGCAGTATTTT.